The entry below gives a single TCR beta chain sequence along with its context. The data originate from a study of T cell responses to AZD1222 COVID-19 vaccine. Germline CDR1 and CDR2: LNHNV and YYDKDF (reference sequence). Trimming cost V 2 bases and J 3 bases, with 7 bases left between them. This CDR3 has 13 residues. The table came from immunoSEQ multiplex PCR; TCRdb's copy has only in-frame clones and leaves some out. This table holds 130,000 or so clones, around 94% found once. The material sequenced was peripheral blood, taken on day 0 of AZD1222 vaccination. The rearrangement uses TRBV15 and TRBJ2-5; D possibly corresponds to TRBD2 (5 bases). This TCR derives from an adult in good health. In DNA form, the CDR3 reads TGTGCCACCAGCAGAACGGGGAAAGAGACCCAGTACTTC. Translating gives CATSRTGKETQYF. Variable domain in full (rest from reference TRBV15 and TRBJ2-5): DAMVIQNPRYQVTQFGKPVTLSCSQTLNHNVMYWYQQKSSQAPKLLFHYYDKDFNNEADTPDNFQSRRPNTSFCFLDIRSPGLGDTAMYLCATSRTGKETQYFGPGTRLLVL.